The rows below give T cell receptor beta chains drawn from one sample of a study of PD-1 blockade in mismatch repair-deficient tumors. Only in-frame clones appear in the TCRdb table, and some are missing; sequencing was by immunoSEQ multiplex PCR. The table has about 34,000 clones, approximately 84% seen once; the top ten hold under 3.5%. The starting material was PBMCs, obtained less than 7 weeks after starting pembrolizumab. Receptor source: an adult with mismatch repair-deficient cancer. The CDR3 runs from the conserved cysteine through the conserved F or W. Fields, in order: clone size, J gene, D gene, V gene, CDR3 DNA, CDR3 protein. D genes are given only for firm matches. Size is omitted from some rows. Given values are once, few, many or a class for expanded clones.

clone_size: -; j_call: TRBJ1-2; d_call: -; v_call: TRBV30; cdr3_nt: TGTGCCTGGAGTGTCGGGACAAGCGGCGGCTACACCTTC; cdr3_aa: CAWSVGTSGGYTF
clone_size: -; j_call: TRBJ2-2; d_call: -; v_call: TRBV10-3; cdr3_nt: TGTGCCACAAGTTCGGGCGGGTCGAACACCGGGGAGCTGTTTTTT; cdr3_aa: CATSSGGSNTGELFF
clone_size: -; j_call: TRBJ2-3; d_call: -; v_call: TRBV30; cdr3_nt: TGTGCCTGGGGTGGGCAATCAGATACGCAGTATTTT; cdr3_aa: CAWGGQSDTQYF
clone_size: -; j_call: TRBJ2-5; d_call: -; v_call: TRBV29-1; cdr3_nt: TGCAGCGTTGAACGGCAAGAGACCCAGTACTTC; cdr3_aa: CSVERQETQYF
clone_size: -; j_call: TRBJ2-3; d_call: -; v_call: TRBV28; cdr3_nt: TGTGCCAGCAGTTTGGGACGGGAGACAGATACGCAGTATTTT; cdr3_aa: CASSLGRETDTQYF
clone_size: -; j_call: TRBJ2-5; d_call: TRBD2; v_call: TRBV30; cdr3_nt: TGTGCCTGGAGTAGGACTAGCGGAGAGACCCAGTACTTC; cdr3_aa: CAWSRTSGETQYF
clone_size: -; j_call: TRBJ1-2; d_call: -; v_call: TRBV6-5; cdr3_nt: TGTGCCAGCAGTTCCCGCCAGGACTATGGCTACACCTTC; cdr3_aa: CASSSRQDYGYTF
clone_size: -; j_call: TRBJ2-1; d_call: TRBD2; v_call: TRBV28; cdr3_nt: TGTGCCAGCAGTTTTTCTGGCGGGAGGGCCGCCGTGTTCTTC; cdr3_aa: CASSFSGGRAAVFF
clone_size: -; j_call: TRBJ2-3; d_call: -; v_call: TRBV25-1; cdr3_nt: TGTGCCAGCAGTGAATCCTTGGGACTTAGCACAGATACGCAGTATTTT; cdr3_aa: CASSESLGLSTDTQYF
clone_size: -; j_call: TRBJ2-4; d_call: -; v_call: TRBV5-6; cdr3_nt: TGTGCCAGCAGCCGGAAAAGCCTGCGAGAGGTAGCCAAAAACATTCAGTACTTC; cdr3_aa: CASSRKSLREVAKNIQYF
clone_size: -; j_call: TRBJ2-5; d_call: -; v_call: TRBV11-2; cdr3_nt: TGTGCCAGCAGCCCCCGGATCGGGTCAATCGAGCAAGAGACCCAGTACTTC; cdr3_aa: CASSPRIGSIEQETQYF
clone_size: -; j_call: TRBJ2-3; d_call: TRBD2; v_call: TRBV5-1; cdr3_nt: TGCGCCAGCAGCTTGGTGGCTAGCGGGGGGGATACGCAGTATTTT; cdr3_aa: CASSLVASGGDTQYF
clone_size: -; j_call: TRBJ2-1; d_call: TRBD2; v_call: TRBV7-6; cdr3_nt: TGTGCCAGCAGCCTAGCGGGAGGCCATGAGCAGTTCTTC; cdr3_aa: CASSLAGGHEQFF
clone_size: -; j_call: TRBJ2-7; d_call: -; v_call: TRBV15; cdr3_nt: TGTGCCACCAGCAGAGACCGAAGCACTGCTCTCCCCTACGAGCAGTACTTC; cdr3_aa: CATSRDRSTALPYEQYF
clone_size: once; j_call: TRBJ2-5; d_call: -; v_call: TRBV21-1; cdr3_nt: TGTGCCAGCAGCAAAAGACAGGGGGTACAAGAGACCCAGTACTTC; cdr3_aa: CASSKRQGVQETQYF
clone_size: -; j_call: TRBJ2-1; d_call: -; v_call: TRBV5-1; cdr3_nt: TGCGCCAGCAGCTTGAGAGTAGGGGAATGGGACAATGAGCAGTTCTTC; cdr3_aa: CASSLRVGEWDNEQFF
clone_size: -; j_call: TRBJ1-2; d_call: -; v_call: TRBV5-1; cdr3_nt: TGCGCCAGCAGCCTATACAGCCCCTGGGCAGGGGCGTATGGCTACACCTTC; cdr3_aa: CASSLYSPWAGAYGYTF
clone_size: once; j_call: TRBJ2-2; d_call: TRBD2; v_call: TRBV2; cdr3_nt: TGTGCCAGCACCCGAGCCCCGGGAGGGGCCGGGGAGCTGTTTTTT; cdr3_aa: CASTRAPGGAGELFF
clone_size: -; j_call: TRBJ2-2; d_call: -; v_call: TRBV25-1; cdr3_nt: TGTGCCAGCAGTGAAGTAGGAGGGACGGTGAACACCGGGGAGCTGTTTTTT; cdr3_aa: CASSEVGGTVNTGELFF
clone_size: -; j_call: TRBJ2-7; d_call: TRBD1; v_call: TRBV28; cdr3_nt: TGTGCCAGCACTATACAGGGGGCCCTCTCCTACGAGCAGTACTTC; cdr3_aa: CASTIQGALSYEQYF
clone_size: -; j_call: TRBJ2-1; d_call: -; v_call: TRBV19; cdr3_nt: TGTGCCAGTAGGCCTCGCGGACTGATCGATGAGCAGTTCTTC; cdr3_aa: CASRPRGLIDEQFF
clone_size: -; j_call: TRBJ1-2; d_call: -; v_call: TRBV28; cdr3_nt: TGTGCCAGCAGTATCGCACCGGGGGGGAACGGCTACACCTTC; cdr3_aa: CASSIAPGGNGYTF
clone_size: -; j_call: TRBJ2-7; d_call: TRBD1; v_call: TRBV7-2; cdr3_nt: TGTGCCAGCAGCCCCGATCTCTGGGACAGCGCCTACGAGCAGTACTTC; cdr3_aa: CASSPDLWDSAYEQYF
clone_size: -; j_call: TRBJ1-2; d_call: TRBD1; v_call: TRBV5-1; cdr3_nt: TGCGCCAGCAGCCCTACGGGACAGGGTATCCTCGGCTACACCTTC; cdr3_aa: CASSPTGQGILGYTF
clone_size: -; j_call: TRBJ1-2; d_call: -; v_call: TRBV18; cdr3_nt: TGTGCCAGCTCACCACCTTCCCATGACACCTTATATTCCAGCTATGGCTACACCTTC; cdr3_aa: CASSPPSHDTLYSSYGYTF
clone_size: -; j_call: TRBJ2-1; d_call: -; v_call: TRBV5-1; cdr3_nt: TGCGCCAGCAGCTTGGTCCTCTCCGGTGGCAATGAGCAGTTCTTC; cdr3_aa: CASSLVLSGGNEQFF
clone_size: -; j_call: TRBJ2-2; d_call: -; v_call: TRBV5-1; cdr3_nt: TGCGCCAGCAGCTTGCCAGGCACCGGGGAGCTGTTTTTT; cdr3_aa: CASSLPGTGELFF
clone_size: few; j_call: TRBJ2-7; d_call: TRBD2; v_call: TRBV9; cdr3_nt: TGTGCCAGCAGCGTAGGCCTAGCGGGAAATGACGAGCAGTACTTC; cdr3_aa: CASSVGLAGNDEQYF